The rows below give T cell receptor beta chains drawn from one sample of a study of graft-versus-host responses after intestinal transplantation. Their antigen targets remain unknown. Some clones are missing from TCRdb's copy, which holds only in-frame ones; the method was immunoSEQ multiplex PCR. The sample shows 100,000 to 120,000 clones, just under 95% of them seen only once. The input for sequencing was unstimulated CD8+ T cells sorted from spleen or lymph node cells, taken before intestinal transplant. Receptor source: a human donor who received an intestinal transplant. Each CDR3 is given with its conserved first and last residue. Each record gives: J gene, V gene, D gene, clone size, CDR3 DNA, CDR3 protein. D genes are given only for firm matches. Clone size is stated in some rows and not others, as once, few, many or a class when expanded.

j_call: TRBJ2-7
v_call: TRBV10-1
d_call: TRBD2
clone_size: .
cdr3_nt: TGCGCCAGCAGTGAAGGCGGGAGCCCCTACGAGCAGTACTTC
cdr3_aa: CASSEGGSPYEQYF

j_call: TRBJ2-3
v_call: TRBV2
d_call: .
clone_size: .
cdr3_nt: TGTGCCAGCGGAGGGGGCACGGCTAACGAAGAGGCAGATACGCAGTATTTT
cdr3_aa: CASGGGTANEEADTQYF

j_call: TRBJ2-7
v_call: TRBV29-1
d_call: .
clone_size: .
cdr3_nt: TGCAGCGTTGGAAAGGGCCGGGACGAGCAGTACTTC
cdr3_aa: CSVGKGRDEQYF

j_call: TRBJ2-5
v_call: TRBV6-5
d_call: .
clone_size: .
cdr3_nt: TGTGCCAGCAGTTACTCGAACCAGCAGCAAGAGACCCAGTACTTC
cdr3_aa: CASSYSNQQQETQYF

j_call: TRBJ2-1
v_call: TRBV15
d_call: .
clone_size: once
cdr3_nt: TGTGCCACCAGCGGCGGTGGGTCGGGGGATGAGCAGTTCTTC
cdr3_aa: CATSGGGSGDEQFF

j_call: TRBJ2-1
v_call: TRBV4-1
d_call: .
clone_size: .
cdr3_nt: TGCGCCAGCAGCCTTCCTGATAATGAGCAGTTCTTC
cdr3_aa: CASSLPDNEQFF

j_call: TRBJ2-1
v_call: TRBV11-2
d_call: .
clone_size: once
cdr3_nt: TGTGCCAGCAGCCCGATTATAAGCTCCTACAATGAGCAGTTCTTC
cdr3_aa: CASSPIISSYNEQFF

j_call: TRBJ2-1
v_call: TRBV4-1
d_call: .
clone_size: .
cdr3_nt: TGCGCCAGCAGCCAAGATCGGAGTGGTGAGCAGTTCTTC
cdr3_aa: CASSQDRSGEQFF

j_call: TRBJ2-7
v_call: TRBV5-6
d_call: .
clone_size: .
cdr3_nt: TGTGCCAGCAGCTCTACCGGGACGCGGGTCTACGAGCAGTACTTC
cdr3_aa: CASSSTGTRVYEQYF

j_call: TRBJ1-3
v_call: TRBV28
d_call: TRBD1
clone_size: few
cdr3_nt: TGTGCCAGCATTACCGACAGGGGATTGGTGGGAAACACCATATATTTT
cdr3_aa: CASITDRGLVGNTIYF

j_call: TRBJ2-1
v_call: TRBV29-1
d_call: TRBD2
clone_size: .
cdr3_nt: TGCAGCGTAGTCGGACTAGCGGGAGTCGACAATGAGCAGTTCTTC
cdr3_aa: CSVVGLAGVDNEQFF

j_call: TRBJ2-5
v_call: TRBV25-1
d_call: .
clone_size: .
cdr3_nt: TGTGCCAGCAGTGGGATTCGGTCGGGTCCAGAGACCCAGTACTTC
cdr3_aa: CASSGIRSGPETQYF

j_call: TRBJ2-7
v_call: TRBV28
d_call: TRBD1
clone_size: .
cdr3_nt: TGTGCCAGCAGTCCACCGGGACAGTCCTCCTACGAGCAGTACTTC
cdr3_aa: CASSPPGQSSYEQYF

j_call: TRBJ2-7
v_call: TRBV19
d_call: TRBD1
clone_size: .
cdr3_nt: TGTGCCAGTAGTGCGGGACAGGGCTACGAGCAGTACTTC
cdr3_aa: CASSAGQGYEQYF

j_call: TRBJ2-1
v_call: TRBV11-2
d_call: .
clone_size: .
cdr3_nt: TGTGCCAGCAGCTTCCGGGACGCGCTTAACGTCAATGAGCAGTTCTTC
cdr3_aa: CASSFRDALNVNEQFF

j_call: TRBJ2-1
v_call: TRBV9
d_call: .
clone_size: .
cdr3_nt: TGTGCCAGCAGCGTAGCGGGGCCTGGAGACAATGAGCAGTTCTTC
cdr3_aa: CASSVAGPGDNEQFF

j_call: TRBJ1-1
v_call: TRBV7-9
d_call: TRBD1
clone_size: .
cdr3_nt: TGTGCCAGCGAACCTAGACAGGGGAACACTGAAGCTTTCTTT
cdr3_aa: CASEPRQGNTEAFF

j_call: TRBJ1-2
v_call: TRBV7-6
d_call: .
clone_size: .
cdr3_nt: TGTGCCAGCAGCCCAGGGCCGGCGGCCTATGGCTACACCTTC
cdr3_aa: CASSPGPAAYGYTF

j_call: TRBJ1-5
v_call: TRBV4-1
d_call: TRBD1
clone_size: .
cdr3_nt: TGCGCCAGCAGCCAAGGGAAACCCGGGACAGGGAATCAGCCCCAGCATTTT
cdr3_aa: CASSQGKPGTGNQPQHF

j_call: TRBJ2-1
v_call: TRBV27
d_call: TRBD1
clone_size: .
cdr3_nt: TGTGCCAGCAGTCCTAAACCCGCAGGGGGCGGTGAGCAGTTCTTC
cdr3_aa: CASSPKPAGGGEQFF